These 21 T cell receptor beta chains came from one sample sequenced in a study of T cell responses to AZD1222 COVID-19 vaccine (dated by TCRdb to about 2021). The time point label corresponds to: baseline before first vaccination. The library was built by means of the immunoSEQ multiplex PCR assay. The clones in this table, taken by TCRdb from immuneACCESS, are in-frame only. Not every clone is retained; where verified, under half of the shortfall comes from an unresolved V gene, and the cause of the rest is unknown. Present in this sample are around 110,000 clones, around 94% of which were seen just once. Over 2.5% of the sample lies in the top ten. This sample comprised peripheral blood, obtained on day 0 of AZD1222 vaccination. Receptors were obtained from an adult in good health.

This chain links TRBV29-1 with TRBJ2-2; 12 bases line up with TRBD2. This CDR3 is built from 14 residues. V shed 4 bases and J 7 bases; nucleotides not matched to a gene: 4. Germline V gene lookup returns CDR1 SQVTM and CDR2 ANQGSEA. In DNA form, the CDR3 reads TGCAGCGTTGGACTAGCGGGAGTCGTCGGGGAGCTGTTTTTT. Translation gives CSVGLAGVVGELFF.

The genes are TRBV19 and TRBJ2-1; D perhaps matches TRBD2 (6 bases). Germline-derived CDR1 and CDR2 are LNHDA and SQIVND (reference sequence). V lost 3 bases and J 5 bases, leaving 11 bases between the germline ends. The CDR3 length is 14 residues. Written as DNA, the CDR3 is TGTGCCAGTAGTATGGGCGGGACGCACAATGAGCAGTTCTTC. It translates to CASSMGGTHNEQFF. Variable domain in full (rest from reference TRBV19 and TRBJ2-1): DGGITQSPKYLFRKEGQNVTLSCEQNLNHDAMYWYRQDPGQGLRLIYYSQIVNDFQKGDIAEGYSVSREKKESFPLTVTSAQKNPTAFYLCASSMGGTHNEQFFGPGTRLTVL.

The chain combines TRBV27 with TRBJ1-1; D unresolved. The CDR3 consists of 15 residues. The germline V gene encodes CDR1 MNHEY and CDR2 SMNVEV (reference sequence). V lost 0 bases and J lost 4, with 12 bases in between. The CDR3 reads CASSLSIGVSTEAFF. The CDR3 nucleotides are TGTGCCAGCAGTTTATCGATTGGGGTTTCCACTGAAGCTTTCTTT.

The chain uses TRBV18 and TRBJ1-2; possible D gene TRBD1, 6 bases. The germline CDR1 and CDR2 sequences are KGHSH and LQKENI. This CDR3 spans 15 amino acids. Trimming pared 3 bases from V and 6 bases from J, leaving 17 bases between. The CDR3 spells CASSPSQGVKDGYTF. DNA of the CDR3: TGTGCCAGCTCACCCTCACAGGGTGTCAAGGATGGCTACACCTTC. Complete variable domain (other parts from reference TRBV18 and TRBJ1-2): NAGVMQNPRHLVRRRGQEARLRCSPMKGHSHVYWYRQLPEEGLKFMVYLQKENIIDESGMPKERFSAEFPKEGPSILRIQQVVRGDSAAYFCASSPSQGVKDGYTFGSGTRLTVV.

The chain carries TRBV20-1 and TRBJ2-1; D is uncertain. Germline-derived CDR1 and CDR2 are DFQATT and SNEGSKA (reference sequence). V dropped 3 bases and J dropped 6 bases, with 18 bases sitting between them. The CDR3 runs to 15 residues. The CDR3 reads CSASNPRTSANEQFF. The CDR3 nucleotides read TGCAGTGCTAGTAATCCCCGGACCTCAGCCAATGAGCAGTTCTTC.

This chain links TRBV27 with TRBJ2-7; D not certain. Germline CDR1 and CDR2: MNHEY and SMNVEV (reference sequence). The V end was cut by 8 bases, the J end by 0 bases, with 11 bases between. The CDR3 totals 13 residues. CDR3 in DNA: TGTGCCAGCGGTACAGCAGCCTCCTACGAGCAGTACTTC. Translating it yields CASGTAASYEQYF.

This chain connects TRBV10-1 to TRBJ2-7, with 7 bases fitting TRBD2. V shed 3 bases, J shed 7 bases, and the junction held 15 bases outside the gene matches. Germline CDR1 is WNHNN and CDR2 is SYGVQD (reference sequence). The CDR3 runs to 16 residues. CDR3 nucleotide sequence: TGCGCCAGCAGTGAAATCCCTTTGGCGGGAGATTTAGAGCAGTACTTC. Its translation is CASSEIPLAGDLEQYF.

V is TRBV7-9 and J is TRBJ1-2; possibly TRBD1 for D (6 bases). CDR3 length: 15 residues. Germline-derived CDR1 and CDR2 are SEHNR and FQNEAQ (reference sequence). Trimming took 5 bases from V and 3 from J, leaving 16 bases between them. CDR3 sequence reads: CASSLAGGLHYGYTF. Here the CDR3 DNA reads TGTGCCAGCAGCCTCGCGGGGGGCCTCCACTATGGCTACACCTTC.

The rearrangement joins TRBV15 to TRBJ1-1; D uncertain. The length of the CDR3 is 13 residues. V was trimmed by 8 bases and J by 0 bases, leaving 10 bases between them. Germline CDR1 and CDR2: LNHNV and YYDKDF (reference sequence). This chain's CDR3 is CATSTGLNTEAFF. DNA of the CDR3: TGTGCCACCTCCACGGGTCTGAACACTGAAGCTTTCTTT. Full variable domain (missing parts from reference TRBV15 and TRBJ1-1): DAMVIQNPRYQVTQFGKPVTLSCSQTLNHNVMYWYQQKSSQAPKLLFHYYDKDFNNEADTPDNFQSRRPNTSFCFLDIRSPGLGDTAMYLCATSTGLNTEAFFGQGTRLTVV.

This chain joins TRBV29-1 and TRBJ1-1, with D tentatively TRBD1 (5 bases). The V gene lost 4 bases and the J gene lost 0 bases, with 9 bases spanning the gap. The CDR3 loop spans 13 amino acids. CDR1 and CDR2 (germline): SQVTM, ANQGSEA. CDR3 nucleotides: TGCAGCGTTGGACTACAGGTGAACACTGAAGCTTTCTTT. Translating it yields CSVGLQVNTEAFF.

The sample holds a few counts of this clone. V and J are TRBV27 and TRBJ2-2, with D unresolved. The CDR3 contains 12 residues. The germline CDR1 and CDR2 sequences are MNHEY and SMNVEV (reference sequence). Trimming stripped 1 base from V and 6 bases from J, with 3 bases between. The chain's CDR3 is CASSLYAGELFF. DNA for the CDR3: TGTGCCAGCAGTTTATACGCCGGGGAGCTGTTTTTT.

The chain joins TRBV7-2 to TRBJ1-6, with D unresolved. The CDR3 length is 15 residues. V was trimmed by 5 bases and J by 7 bases, leaving 15 bases between them. Germline V gives CDR1 SGHTA, CDR2 FQGNSA. CDR3 residues: CASSQFGYLNSPLHF. In DNA form, the CDR3 reads TGTGCCAGCAGCCAATTTGGGTATTTGAATTCACCCCTCCACTTT.

The rearrangement joins TRBV7-7 to TRBJ2-3; D tentatively fits TRBD1 or TRBD2 (6 bases each). The CDR3 totals 15 residues. The germline V gene has CDR1 SSHAT and CDR2 FNYEAQ (reference sequence). The V end was cut by 3 bases, the J end by 6 bases, with 16 bases between. Written as DNA, the CDR3 is TGTGCCAGCAGCTTGGGGCTAGCGCAGGGGGATACGCAGTATTTT. Its translation: CASSLGLAQGDTQYF.

V is TRBV19 and J is TRBJ2-1, with TRBD2 identical over 12 bases. Germline loops: CDR1 LNHDA, CDR2 SQIVND (reference sequence). V dropped 5 bases and J dropped 6; count of bases not matched to a gene: 11. The CDR3 consists of 17 residues. The CDR3 protein is CASSYQFGLAGSNEQFF. In nucleotides, the CDR3 is TGTGCCAGTAGTTATCAATTTGGACTAGCGGGATCCAATGAGCAGTTCTTC.

The chain employs TRBV24-1 and TRBJ2-4; a possible D gene is TRBD1 (6 bases). Trimming left V 3 bases short and J 3 bases short, with 8 bases between. The CDR3 covers 14 residues. Germline V gene data show CDR1 as KGHDR and CDR2 as SFDVKD. CDR3 amino acids: CATSDGQNKNIQYF. The CDR3 DNA sequence: TGTGCCACCAGTGATGGACAGAACAAAAACATTCAGTACTTC.

The chain has TRBV27 and TRBJ1-2; 7 bases match TRBD1. V was pared by 6 bases and J by 4 bases, with 14 bases of the junction left unmatched. The germline gives CDR1 MNHEY, CDR2 SMNVEV (reference sequence). This CDR3 is built from 16 residues. The CDR3 reads CASSPSQGTAIYGYTF. In nucleotides, the CDR3 is TGTGCCAGCAGCCCCAGCCAAGGGACAGCGATCTATGGCTACACCTTC.

This chain uses TRBV30 with TRBJ1-3, with D maybe TRBD1 (6 bases). Germline V CDR1 and CDR2: GTSNPN, SVGIG (reference sequence). The CDR3 is made up of 14 amino acids. CDR3 region: CARQEYSSGNTIYF. In DNA, the CDR3 is TGTGCACGACAGGAGTATTCTTCTGGAAACACCATATATTTT.

The gene calls are TRBV5-1 and TRBJ1-4, with TRBD1 as a possible D gene (6 bases). This CDR3 comprises 15 residues. Germline V gene data show CDR1 as SGHRS and CDR2 as YFSETQ. Trimming took 0 bases from V and 3 from J, leaving 9 bases between them. CDR3 amino acids: CASSLDEGANEKLFF. The CDR3 DNA reads TGCGCCAGCAGCTTGGATGAGGGGGCTAATGAAAAACTGTTTTTT.

The V and J genes are TRBV5-4 and TRBJ1-1; D is unresolved. The germline V gene has CDR1 SGHNT and CDR2 YYREEE (reference sequence). This CDR3 is built from 14 residues. The V end lost 0 bases, the J end lost 5 bases, and 11 bases lay between the germline ends. CDR3 in DNA: TGTGCCAGCAGCTTGGATATTGGTGGGACTGAAGCTTTCTTT. Translated, it gives CASSLDIGGTEAFF.

The gene calls are TRBV28 and TRBJ2-7; the D gene is possibly TRBD2 (6 bases). Germline V gene data show CDR1 as MDHEN and CDR2 as SYDVKM. CDR3 length equals 14 residues. V lost 3 bases to trimming and J lost 2 bases, with 11 bases between them. The CDR3 sequence is CASSLGGIAYEQYF. The CDR3 coding sequence is TGTGCCAGCAGTTTGGGCGGGATCGCCTACGAGCAGTACTTC.

This chain uses TRBV28 with TRBJ2-7, with 7 bases identical to TRBD1. Trimming at V came to 10 bases and at J to 4 bases, leaving 16 bases not matched to a gene. Germline assignment: CDR1 MDHEN and CDR2 SYDVKM. The CDR3 has 15 amino acids. The CDR3 DNA reads TGTGCCATCATGAGTCGACAGGGTTTTTGGTACGAGCAGTACTTC. Translating gives CAIMSRQGFWYEQYF.